The 19 T cell receptor beta chains below come from one sample, sequenced in a study. TCRdb re-derived calls from the RT-PCR reads in MiXCR, one entry per CDR3 protein. The sample holds around 700,000 distinct CDR3 sequences; over 12% are singletons and the top ten take 3.6%. Sequencing was done on a sample of memory CD4+ T cells from blood. These receptors were collected from a female donor in good health, serving as a healthy control.

This clonotype came up many times. This sequence joins TRBV5-1 and TRBJ2-2; no definite D call. V was trimmed by 6 bases and J by 7 bases, leaving 13 bases between them. The germline V gene has CDR1 SGHRS and CDR2 YFSETQ. The CDR3 is 13 residues long. The CDR3 protein is CASTFTDGGELFF. The CDR3 DNA sequence: TGCGCCAGCACCTTTACGGACGGCGGGGAGCTGTTTTTT.

This clonotype was seen ten or more times. The gene calls are TRBV5-1 and TRBJ2-3, with TRBD2 matching 10 bases. This CDR3 region has 15 residues. Per germline, CDR1 SGHRS and CDR2 YFSETQ. J gave up 4 bases and V 4 bases, and 6 bases lay outside the gene matches. In DNA, the CDR3 is TGCGCCAGCAGCGCCAGCGGGGGGGCGGCAGATACGCAGTATTTT. Amino acid sequence: CASSASGGAADTQYF.

The rearrangement joins TRBV20-1 to TRBJ2-1, with 10 bases identical to TRBD2. In germline, CDR1 is DFQATT, CDR2 SNEGSKA (reference sequence). V shed 3 bases, J shed 6 bases, and the junction held 8 bases outside the gene matches. The CDR3 is made up of 15 amino acids. The CDR3 region has the DNA TGCAGTGCTAGGCCCTCTAGCGGGAGCGGCAATGAGCAGTTCTTC. Its protein is CSARPSSGSGNEQFF.

The chain combines TRBV9 with TRBJ2-5, with TRBD2 matching 8 bases. Per the germline V gene, CDR1 is SGDLS and CDR2 is YYNGEE. The ends lost 2 bases at V and 2 bases at J; junction bases unmatched: 8. The CDR3 consists of 16 residues. CDR3 DNA sequence: TGTGCCAGCAGCGTGGGGAGCGGGAGTTGGCAAGAGACCCAGTACTTC. As protein: CASSVGSGSWQETQYF.

At least ten counts were recorded for this clonotype. The chain recombines TRBV6-2 or TRBV6-3 with TRBJ2-2, with 9 bases that match TRBD2. Germline CDR1 reads MNHEY; CDR2 reads SVGEGT. V lost 2 bases to trimming and J lost 4 bases; unmatched junction nucleotides: 8. The CDR3 spans 17 residues. The CDR3 reads CASSYPREREATGELFF. CDR3 DNA: TGTGCCAGCAGTTACCCCCGGGAGCGGGAGGCCACCGGGGAGCTGTTTTTT.

This clonotype appeared many times. This rearrangement joins TRBV20-1 to TRBJ2-7; 7 bases align to TRBD1. The V and J ends lost 3 bases and 0 bases, in that order; junction bases with no gene match: 5. This CDR3 is 14 amino acids long. The germline V gene encodes CDR1 DFQATT and CDR2 SNEGSKA (reference sequence). The CDR3, as DNA: TGCAGTGCTAGTAGACAGGGTCACTCCTACGAGCAGTACTTC. Its translation: CSASRQGHSYEQYF.

This clonotype was counted between two and nine times. V and J are TRBV5-1 and TRBJ2-5, with 9 bases aligning to TRBD2. Germline assignment: CDR1 SGHRS and CDR2 YFSETQ. Unmatched junction bases numbered 10, after V lost 4 bases and J lost 3 bases. This CDR3 contains 16 residues. The CDR3 DNA reads TGCGCCAGCAGCCCCAGACTAGCGGAAGCTAAAGAGACCCAGTACTTC. Translated: CASSPRLAEAKETQYF. The entire variable domain, with the rest obtained from reference TRBV5-1 and TRBJ2-5, is as follows: KAGVTQTPRYLIKTRGQQVTLSCSPISGHRSVSWYQQTPGQGLQFLFEYFSETQRNKGNFPGRFSGRQFSNSRSEMNVSTLELGDSALYLCASSPRLAEAKETQYFGPGTRLLVL.

Of note for this clonotype: A much larger clone lies a single base off, so this may be a read error. The rearrangement joins TRBV12-3 or TRBV12-4 to TRBJ1-1; D is unclear. The CDR3 length is 13 residues. CDR3 bases: TGTGCCAGCAGTGTTAGGGAAGACACTAAAGCTTTCTTT. This encodes CASSVREDTKAFF.

The chain uses TRBV12-3 or TRBV12-4 and TRBJ1-2, with unresolved D. The CDR3 totals 12 residues. Deletions cut 7 bases from V and 4 bases from J, with 10 bases between. CDR3 sequence (DNA): TGTGCCAGCACACCGGCCCTCTATGGCTACACCTTC. This codes for CASTPALYGYTF.

At least ten counts were recorded for this clonotype. The chain combines TRBV20-1 with TRBJ1-1; 7 nucleotides match TRBD1. The germline CDR1 and CDR2 sequences are DFQATT and SNEGSKA (reference sequence). The V gene end was trimmed by 4 bases and the J gene end by 7 bases; junction bases not matched to a gene: 9. This CDR3 is built from 13 residues. CDR3 region: CSATKSRDSEAFF. DNA of the CDR3: TGCAGTGCTACTAAGAGCCGGGACAGTGAAGCTTTCTTT.

This clonotype was recorded at least ten times. The chain combines TRBV5-1 with TRBJ2-5; D gene ambiguous. This CDR3 has 15 amino acids. V was cut by 0 bases and J by 3 bases, with 12 bases left in between. Germline V lookup: CDR1 SGHRS, CDR2 YFSETQ. The CDR3 DNA sequence: TGCGCCAGCAGCTTGGAGTACACTGGAGAAGAGACCCAGTACTTC. This gives the protein CASSLEYTGEETQYF.

The J gene is TRBJ2-7, the V gene TRBV27; 7 nucleotides align to TRBD1. The CDR3 covers 15 residues. Germline CDR1 is MNHEY and CDR2 is SMNVEV (reference sequence). Losses at the gene ends were 8 bases for V and 1 base for J; bases not matched to a gene: 11. The CDR3 bases are TGTGCCAGCTTCCTTCCGGGACAGAAGTCCTACGAGCAGTACTTC. It yields the protein CASFLPGQKSYEQYF.

This clonotype appeared many times. The genes are TRBV7-2 and TRBJ1-1; D not certain. CDR3 size: 13 residues. The germline gives CDR1 SGHTA, CDR2 FQGNSA. Trimming pared 5 bases from V and 1 base from J, leaving 8 bases between. This CDR3 reads CASSTQRNTEAFF. For the CDR3, the DNA is TGTGCCAGCAGCACCCAGCGGAACACTGAAGCTTTCTTT. Full variable domain (missing parts from reference TRBV7-2 and TRBJ1-1): GAGVSQSPSNKVTEKGKDVELRCDPISGHTALYWYRQSLGQGLEFLIYFQGNSAPDKSGLPSDRFSAERTGGSVSTLTIQRTQQEDSAVYLCASSTQRNTEAFFGQGTRLTVV.

The gene calls are TRBV19 and TRBJ1-5; perhaps TRBD1 as D (5 bases). V lost 4 bases and J lost 2, with 15 bases in between. This CDR3 has 16 amino acids. Germline V gives CDR1 LNHDA, CDR2 SQIVND (reference sequence). CDR3 coding DNA: TGTGCCAGTAGTACAGCGCAGGGAGCGGGCAATCAGCCCCAGCATTTT. Protein product: CASSTAQGAGNQPQHF.

The gene calls are TRBV3-1 and TRBJ2-7, with TRBD2 matching 8 bases. Germline V lookup: CDR1 LGHDT, CDR2 YNNKEL (reference sequence). The trim removed 2 bases at V and 12 bases at J, leaving 3 bases unmatched. This CDR3 is built from 11 residues. DNA of the CDR3: TGTGCCAGCAGCCAACAGCGGGAGAGGTACTTC. Translated: CASSQQRERYF.

The table lists this clonotype with many counts. The J gene is TRBJ2-5, the V gene TRBV20-1; D unclear. Germline V gene lookup returns CDR1 DFQATT and CDR2 SNEGSKA (reference sequence). V lost 4 bases, J lost 5 bases, and 8 bases lay in between. This CDR3 has 11 residues. The CDR3 nucleotides are TGCAGTGCTAACCCTGTGGAGACCCAGTACTTC. Translated: CSANPVETQYF.

This clonotype was detected a few times. Here the CDR3 reads CATSGAATYNEQFF. The CDR3 region has the DNA TGTGCCACCAGTGGGGCGGCCACCTACAATGAGCAGTTCTTC. The chain uses TRBV24-1 and TRBJ2-1; D is undetermined. V lost 5 bases and J 2 bases, leaving 9 bases between the germline ends. The CDR3 contains 14 residues. Germline CDR1 and CDR2: KGHDR and SFDVKD.

A few counts support this clonotype. The V gene is TRBV20-1, the J gene TRBJ2-1; D gene uncertain. The CDR3 runs to 14 residues. Germline loops: CDR1 DFQATT, CDR2 SNEGSKA (reference sequence). The V and J ends lost 4 bases and 2 bases respectively, with 12 bases between them. The CDR3 bases are TGCAGTGCTAAAGACTCGTTTACCTACAATGAGCAGTTCTTC. The encoded protein is CSAKDSFTYNEQFF.

On this clonotype itself: Since a much larger clone is just one base distant, this may be a read error. V usage is TRBV12-3 or TRBV12-4 and J usage is TRBJ2-2; 11 bases agree with TRBD1. After removal of 6 bases from V and 0 bases from J, the junction contained 3 bases not matched to a gene. The CDR3 is made up of 16 amino acids. For the CDR3, the DNA is TGTGCCAGCAGACCGGGACAGGGGGCGAACACCGGGGAGCTGTTTTTT. This gives the protein CASRPGQGANTGELFF.